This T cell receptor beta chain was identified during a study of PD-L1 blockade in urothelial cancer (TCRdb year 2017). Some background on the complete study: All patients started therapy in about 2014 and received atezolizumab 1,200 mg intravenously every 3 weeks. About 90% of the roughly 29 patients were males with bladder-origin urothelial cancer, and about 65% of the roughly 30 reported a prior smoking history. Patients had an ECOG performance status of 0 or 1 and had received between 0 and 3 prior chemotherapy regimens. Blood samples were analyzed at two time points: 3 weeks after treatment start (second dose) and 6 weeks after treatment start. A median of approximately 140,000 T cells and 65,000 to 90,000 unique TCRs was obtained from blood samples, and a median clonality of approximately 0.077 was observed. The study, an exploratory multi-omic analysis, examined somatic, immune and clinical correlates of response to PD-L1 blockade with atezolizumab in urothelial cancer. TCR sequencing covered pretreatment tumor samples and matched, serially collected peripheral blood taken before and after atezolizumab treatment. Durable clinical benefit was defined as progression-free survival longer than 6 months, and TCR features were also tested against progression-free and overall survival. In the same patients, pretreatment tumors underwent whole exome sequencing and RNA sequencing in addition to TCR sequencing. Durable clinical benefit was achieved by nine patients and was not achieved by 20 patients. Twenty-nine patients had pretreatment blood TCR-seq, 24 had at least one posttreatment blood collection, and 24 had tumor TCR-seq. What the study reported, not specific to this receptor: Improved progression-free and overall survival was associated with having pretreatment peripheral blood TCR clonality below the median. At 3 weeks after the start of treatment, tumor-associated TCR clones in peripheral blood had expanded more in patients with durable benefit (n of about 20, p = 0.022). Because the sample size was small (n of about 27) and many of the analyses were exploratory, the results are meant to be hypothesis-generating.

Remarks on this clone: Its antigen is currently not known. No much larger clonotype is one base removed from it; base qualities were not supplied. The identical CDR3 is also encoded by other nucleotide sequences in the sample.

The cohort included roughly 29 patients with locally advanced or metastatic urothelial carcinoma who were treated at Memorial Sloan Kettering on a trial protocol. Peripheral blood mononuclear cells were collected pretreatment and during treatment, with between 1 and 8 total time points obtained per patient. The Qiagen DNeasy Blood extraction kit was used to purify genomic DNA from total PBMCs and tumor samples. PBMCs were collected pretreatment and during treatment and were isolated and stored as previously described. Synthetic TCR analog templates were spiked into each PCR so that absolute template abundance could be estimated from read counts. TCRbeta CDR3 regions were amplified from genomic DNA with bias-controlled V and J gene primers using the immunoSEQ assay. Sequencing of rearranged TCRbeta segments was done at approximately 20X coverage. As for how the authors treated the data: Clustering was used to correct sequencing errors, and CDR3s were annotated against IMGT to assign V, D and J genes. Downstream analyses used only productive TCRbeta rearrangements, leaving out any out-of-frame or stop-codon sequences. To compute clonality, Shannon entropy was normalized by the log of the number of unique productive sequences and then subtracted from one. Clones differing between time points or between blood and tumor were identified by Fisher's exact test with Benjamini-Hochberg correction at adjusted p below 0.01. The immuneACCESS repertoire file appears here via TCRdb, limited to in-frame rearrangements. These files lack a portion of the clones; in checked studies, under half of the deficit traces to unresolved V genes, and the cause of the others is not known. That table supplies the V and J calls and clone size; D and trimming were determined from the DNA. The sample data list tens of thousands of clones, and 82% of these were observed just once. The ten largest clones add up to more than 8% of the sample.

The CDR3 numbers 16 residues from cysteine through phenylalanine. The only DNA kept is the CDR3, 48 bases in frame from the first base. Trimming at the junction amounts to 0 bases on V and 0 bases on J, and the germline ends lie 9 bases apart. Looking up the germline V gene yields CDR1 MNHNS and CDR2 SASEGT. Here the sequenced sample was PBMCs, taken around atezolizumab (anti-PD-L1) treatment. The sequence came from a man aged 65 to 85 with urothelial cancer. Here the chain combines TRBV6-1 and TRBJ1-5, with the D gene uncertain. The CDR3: CASSEALSHSNQPQHF. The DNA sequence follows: TGTGCCAGCAGTGAAGCTTTGAGTCATAGCAATCAGCCCCAGCATTTT.